The 13 T cell receptor beta chains below all came from one sample that was sequenced in a study of regulatory T cells in long-lasting Graves disease. Time point of the sample: newly diagnosed GD, antithyroid drugs for less than 3 months. PBMC-extracted RNA yielded the TCR library. Both iRepertoire HTBI primers and Arm-PCR of CDR3 regions were used to build the TCR beta libraries. In TCRdb, the multiplex PCR reads were re-called with MiXCR into one record per CDR3 protein. The table includes about 420,000 distinct CDR3 sequences, around 15% detected once. This same sample was also part of a study on T cells in Graves' hyperthyroidism and ophthalmopathy.

This specimen was peripheral blood mononuclear cells (PBMCs), taken at new diagnosis, from a patient treated with antithyroid drugs. The receptors were gathered from a woman aged 18-29 years with Graves disease.

This clonotype has at least ten counts. This chain connects TRBV28 to TRBJ2-7; TRBD2 matches at 8 bases. CDR3 size: 15 residues. Losses at the gene ends were 5 bases for V and 2 bases for J; bases not matched to a gene: 8. Germline CDR1 and CDR2: MDHEN and SYDVKM. In DNA form, the CDR3 reads TGTGCCAGCAGTCAAGCCCTTAGCGGGACCTACGAGCAGTACTTC. Translated: CASSQALSGTYEQYF.

The gene calls are TRBV12-3 or TRBV12-4 and TRBJ1-1, with D possibly matching TRBD1 (6 bases). CDR3 length equals 14 residues. V shed 4 bases and J shed 6 bases, with 15 bases lying between them. The CDR3 is CASSSPLQGPEAFF. For the CDR3, the DNA is TGTGCCAGCAGTTCCCCCTTACAGGGACCTGAAGCTTTCTTT.

This chain links TRBV19 with TRBJ2-7, with 10 bases aligning to TRBD1. V was clipped by 7 bases and J by 6 bases; unmatched bases: 12. The CDR3 length is 15 residues. Germline loops: CDR1 LNHDA, CDR2 SQIVND (reference sequence). The CDR3 loop reads CASTVGVGQGSEQYF. In DNA, the CDR3 is TGTGCCAGTACCGTCGGGGTGGGACAGGGGAGCGAGCAGTACTTC.

In its sample, this clonotype was seen a few times. V is TRBV3-1 and J is TRBJ1-2; 8 bases agree with TRBD1. V trimming: 3 bases; J trimming: 8 bases; junction bases outside the gene matches: 8. This CDR3 comprises 14 residues. CDR1 and CDR2 from the germline V gene are LGHDT and YNNKEL (reference sequence). CDR3 region: CASSQGQGAGGYTF. The CDR3 DNA follows: TGTGCCAGCAGCCAGGGGCAGGGGGCCGGGGGCTACACCTTC.

This clonotype was seen at least ten times. The V and J genes are TRBV30 and TRBJ2-2; D unresolved. CDR1 and CDR2 from the germline V gene are GTSNPN and SVGIG (reference sequence). The V end was cut by 3 bases, the J end by 1 base, with 3 bases between. The CDR3 is 12 amino acids. CDR3 in amino acids: CAWSGNTGELFF. CDR3 in DNA: TGTGCCTGGAGCGGGAACACCGGGGAGCTGTTTTTT.

The chain carries TRBV20-1 and TRBJ2-7, with 8 bases identical to TRBD1. The V gene end was trimmed by 3 bases and the J gene end by 3 bases; junction bases not matched to a gene: 7. This CDR3 spans 14 amino acids. CDR1 is DFQATT and CDR2 is SNEGSKA in the germline V gene (reference sequence). CDR3 protein: CSASPGGPYYEQYF. DNA of the CDR3: TGCAGTGCTAGCCCAGGGGGCCCCTACTACGAGCAGTACTTC.

The chain combines TRBV7-9 with TRBJ2-1; maybe TRBD1 (6 bases). Germline assignment: CDR1 SEHNR and CDR2 FQNEAQ (reference sequence). The CDR3 is 14 amino acids. V lost 2 bases to trimming and J lost 8 bases, with 13 bases between them. The CDR3 loop reads CASSLSQGWDEQFF. For the CDR3, the DNA is TGTGCCAGCAGCTTAAGTCAGGGGTGGGATGAGCAGTTCTTC.

The sample holds a few counts of this clonotype. The rearrangement links TRBV29-1 to TRBJ2-7; 7 nucleotides line up with TRBD1. CDR1 is SQVTM, CDR2 ANQGSEA, per germline. The CDR3 runs to 14 residues. With 7 bases clipped from V and 2 bases from J, the junction kept 11 bases outside the gene matches. CDR3 residues: CSADLDREPYEQYF. In DNA, the CDR3 is TGCAGCGCTGACTTAGACAGGGAGCCCTACGAGCAGTACTTC.

This chain joins TRBV30 and TRBJ2-7, with D possibly TRBD1 on 5 matching bases. Germline CDR1 and CDR2: GTSNPN and SVGIG (reference sequence). This CDR3 is built from 14 residues. V shed 4 bases and J shed 2 bases, with 15 bases lying between them. DNA of the CDR3: TGTGCCTGGACCCGCCAGGGTTCAACCTACGAGCAGTACTTC. Its translation: CAWTRQGSTYEQYF. Filled out from reference TRBV30 and TRBJ2-7, the complete variable domain reads SQTIHQWPATLVQPVGSPLSLECTVEGTSNPNLYWYRQAAGRGLQLLFYSVGIGQISSEVPQNLSASRPQDRQFILSSKKLLLSDSGFYLCAWTRQGSTYEQYFGPGTRLTVT.

V usage is TRBV12-3 or TRBV12-4 and J usage is TRBJ1-2, with D unresolved. CDR3 length equals 13 residues. V lost 5 bases to trimming and J lost 4 bases, with 11 bases between them. The CDR3 sequence is CASSPRVSYGYTF. The CDR3 coding sequence is TGTGCCAGCAGTCCAAGGGTAAGCTATGGCTACACCTTC.

Concerning this clonotype: This may arise from a read error, as a much more abundant clone is one base away. The V and J genes are TRBV12-3 or TRBV12-4 and TRBJ2-1; D may be TRBD1 (6 bases). V dropped 7 bases and J dropped 9 bases, with 13 bases sitting between them. The CDR3 is made up of 12 amino acids. The CDR3 nucleotides read TGTGCCAGCAACAATCAGGGGTTTGAGCAGTTCTTC. It is translated as CASNNQGFEQFF.

This clonotype has a handful of counts. This chain links TRBV19 with TRBJ1-4; D is undetermined. V gave up 3 bases and J gave up 7 bases, with 12 bases separating them. The CDR3 totals 14 residues. From germline, CDR1 is LNHDA and CDR2 SQIVND (reference sequence). The CDR3 region is CASSIREDGEKLFF. The CDR3 DNA reads TGTGCCAGTAGTATTCGGGAAGACGGTGAAAAACTGTTTTTT.

The J gene is TRBJ2-1, the V gene TRBV14; 7 bases agree with TRBD2. The CDR3 covers 19 residues. Germline V gene sequence: CDR1 SGHDN, CDR2 FVKESK. J gave up 3 bases and V 1 base, and 15 bases lay outside the gene matches. The CDR3: CASSQVVASGLQYYNEQFF. CDR3 in DNA: TGTGCCAGCAGCCAAGTCGTGGCTAGCGGCTTACAATACTACAATGAGCAGTTCTTC.